This T cell receptor beta chain was profiled in a study of siplizumab effects on memory and regulatory T cells. Per individual sample, 95,000 to 100,000 TCR templates were assayed. Assay used: immunoSEQ multiplex PCR; TCRdb lists only in-frame clones, some missing. This sample has about 100,000 clones, with around 95% found just once. The study's findings and limits: Roughly 80-95% of proliferating CD4+ or CD8+ clones lacked a naive or memory phenotype that could be assigned. Memory T cells appeared less diverse than naive cells, which seemed to contribute substantially to alloresponse. Fewer alloreactive sequences mapped to unstimulated CD4+ memory cells under siplizumab.

Regarding this clone: Its specificity is not known.

Sequenced material: Tregs sorted from blood. The clonotype originates from a human donor in good health.

In DNA form, the CDR3 reads TGTGCCAGCAGCTTAGGTCCCTCCTACGAGCAGTACTTC. Protein: CASSLGPSYEQYF. The chain combines TRBV7-3 with TRBJ2-7; D call uncertain. V lost 2 bases, J lost 0 bases, and 5 bases lay in between. CDR3 length: 13 residues. Germline CDR1 is SGHTA and CDR2 is FQGTGA.